What follows are 31 T cell receptor beta chains derived from one specimen sequenced in a study of shared clonotypes between healthy human individuals. Clones were read by immunoSEQ multiplex PCR, and TCRdb kept only the in-frame ones, dropping some. Of about 2.1 million clones in the sample, 85% to 95% were seen once. Naive CD8 cells, CD45RO-negative and positively selected for CCR7, excluded terminally differentiated effector memory CD45RA+ cells. Sequenced material: naive CD8+ T cells from PBMCs. The receptor source for this set is a young man in good health. Some clones in this sample may be carry-over from other donors' samples.

In its sample, this clone was seen a few times. The chain combines TRBV2 with TRBJ2-7, with D possibly matching TRBD1 (6 bases). Trimming left V 5 bases short and J 5 bases short, with 13 bases between. This CDR3 is built from 13 residues. CDR1 and CDR2 (germline): SNHLY, FYNNEI. The CDR3 DNA reads as TGTGCCAGCAGTTACAGGGTTTTCGACGAGCAGTACTTC. Encoded protein: CASSYRVFDEQYF. Supplemented by reference TRBV2 and TRBJ2-7, the full variable domain reads EPEVTQTPSHQVTQMGQEVILRCVPISNHLYFYWYRQILGQKVEFLVSFYNNEISEKSEIFDDQFSVERPDGSNFTLKIRSTKLEDSAMYFCASSYRVFDEQYFGPGTRLTVT.

V and J are TRBV19 and TRBJ1-5; 7 bases agree with TRBD1. This CDR3 is built from 16 residues. The V and J ends lost 3 bases and 0 bases, in that order; junction bases with no gene match: 5. Germline V CDR1 and CDR2: LNHDA, SQIVND (reference sequence). The CDR3 sequence is CASSIWTGGSNQPQHF. In DNA form, the CDR3 reads TGTGCCAGTAGTATTTGGACAGGCGGTAGCAATCAGCCCCAGCATTTT. The variable domain in full, with the rest retrieved from reference TRBV19 and TRBJ1-5, is DGGITQSPKYLFRKEGQNVTLSCEQNLNHDAMYWYRQDPGQGLRLIYYSQIVNDFQKGDIAEGYSVSREKKESFPLTVTSAQKNPTAFYLCASSIWTGGSNQPQHFGDGTRLSIL.

The table lists this clone with a count of one. The chain joins TRBV14 to TRBJ1-2, with D unclear. V lost 6 bases and J 4 bases, leaving 12 bases between the germline ends. Germline CDR1 is SGHDN and CDR2 is FVKESK. The CDR3 has 13 residues. The CDR3 DNA sequence: TGTGCCAGCAGTCAGTCCGTGATCTATGGCTACACCTTC. Translation: CASSQSVIYGYTF. Variable domain in full (rest from reference TRBV14 and TRBJ1-2): EAGVTQFPSHSVIEKGQTVTLRCDPISGHDNLYWYRRVMGKEIKFLLHFVKESKQDESGMPNNRFLAERTGGTYSTLKVQPAELEDSGVYFCASSQSVIYGYTFGSGTRLTVV.

The J gene is TRBJ2-7, the V gene TRBV7-9, with a weak D call TRBD1 (6 bases). Per the germline V gene, CDR1 is SEHNR and CDR2 is FQNEAQ (reference sequence). Trimming took off 2 bases at V and 1 base at J, with 15 bases between the two ends. This CDR3 is 16 amino acids long. Here the CDR3 reads CASSLLTGLHSYEQYF. The CDR3 nucleotides read TGTGCCAGCAGCTTACTAACAGGGCTCCATTCCTACGAGCAGTACTTC.

About this clone itself: Other DNA sequences in this specimen translate into the identical CDR3. J is TRBJ1-5 and V is TRBV9; D is unresolved. V dropped 0 bases and J dropped 3 bases, with 7 bases sitting between them. This CDR3 has 14 amino acids. From germline, CDR1 is SGDLS and CDR2 YYNGEE. The CDR3 loop reads CASSVGQSNQPQHF. The CDR3 DNA sequence: TGTGCCAGCAGCGTAGGGCAGTCCAATCAGCCCCAGCATTTT.

The rearrangement uses TRBV4-1 and TRBJ1-2; 9 nucleotides agree with TRBD1. Trimming removed 0 bases from V and 7 bases from J; junction bases left unmatched: 9. Germline lookup yields CDR1 MGHRA and CDR2 YSYEKL. This CDR3 has 16 amino acids. CDR3 bases: TGCGCCAGCAGCCAAGAATACTTACAGGGGGCGGGTGGCTACACCTTC. This gives the protein CASSQEYLQGAGGYTF.

This clone was observed a handful of times. This chain connects TRBV19 to TRBJ1-5; D uncertain. Trimming took 4 bases from V and 5 from J, leaving 6 bases between them. Germline CDR1 LNHDA, CDR2 SQIVND (reference sequence). The CDR3 consists of 12 residues. Here the CDR3 reads CASSTADQPQHF. CDR3 DNA sequence: TGTGCCAGTAGTACGGCGGATCAGCCCCAGCATTTT.

This chain links TRBV27 with TRBJ1-1; D uncertain. V was shortened by 3 bases and J by 1 base, with 18 bases between the two germline ends. Germline V gives CDR1 MNHEY, CDR2 SMNVEV (reference sequence). The CDR3 covers 17 residues. The CDR3, as DNA: TGTGCCAGCAGTTTGTCGGCTCCGGTGGGGAGGAACACTGAAGCTTTCTTT. This gives the protein CASSLSAPVGRNTEAFF.

This clone was seen a few times. V usage is TRBV6-1 and J usage is TRBJ1-4; D is unresolved. The CDR3 is 14 residues long. The germline V and J ends were trimmed by 2 bases and 7 bases, with 11 bases remaining between them. Germline V gene data show CDR1 as MNHNS and CDR2 as SASEGT. The chain's CDR3 is CASSERLGSEKLFF. The CDR3 DNA reads as TGTGCCAGCAGTGAACGGTTGGGGAGTGAAAAACTGTTTTTT.

V usage is TRBV28 and J usage is TRBJ2-7; no clear D. Germline CDR1 MDHEN, CDR2 SYDVKM. The CDR3 contains 15 residues. The V and J ends lost 2 bases and 0 bases respectively, with 11 bases between them. The CDR3 loop reads CASSLNDESSYEQYF. CDR3 DNA sequence: TGTGCCAGCAGTTTAAATGACGAGAGCTCCTACGAGCAGTACTTC. The entire variable domain, with the rest obtained from reference TRBV28 and TRBJ2-7, is as follows: DVKVTQSSRYLVKRTGEKVFLECVQDMDHENMFWYRQDPGLGLRLIYFSYDVKMKEKGDIPEGYSVSREKKERFSLILESASTNQTSMYLCASSLNDESSYEQYFGPGTRLTVT.

The genes are TRBV4-2 and TRBJ1-1, with 7 positions matching TRBD1. CDR1 is LGHNA, CDR2 YNFKEQ, per germline. J lost 4 bases, V lost 0 bases, and 8 bases had no gene match. The CDR3 contains 16 residues. The CDR3 is CASSQDGEGAATEAFF. The CDR3 bases are TGTGCCAGCAGCCAAGATGGAGAGGGGGCGGCCACTGAAGCTTTCTTT.

This chain joins TRBV21-1 and TRBJ2-7; TRBD2, the table's D call, lacks a check against the DNA. TRBV21-1 is a pseudogene segment. The CDR3 is made up of 13 amino acids. The CDR3 here is CASSPGGRGEQYF. CDR3 coding DNA: TGTGCCAGCAGTCCCGGGGGGAGGGGCGAGCAGTACTTC.

The gene calls are TRBV25-1 and TRBJ2-3, with 9 bases that match TRBD1. The germline CDR1 and CDR2 sequences are MGHDK and SYGVNS. V trimming: 3 bases; J trimming: 6 bases; junction bases outside the gene matches: 10. The CDR3 extends over 16 amino acids. CDR3 residues: CASSESGQGWRDTQYF. The DNA for the CDR3 is TGTGCCAGCAGTGAGTCTGGACAGGGGTGGAGGGATACGCAGTATTTT.

The genes are TRBV27 and TRBJ1-1, with 7 bases identical to TRBD1. The CDR3 extends over 14 amino acids. Germline V gene data show CDR1 as MNHEY and CDR2 as SMNVEV (reference sequence). V was clipped by 4 bases and J by 1 base; unmatched bases: 3. This CDR3 is CASSWRQGNTEAFF. In DNA form, the CDR3 reads TGTGCCAGCAGTTGGAGACAGGGGAACACTGAAGCTTTCTTT.

This chain joins TRBV7-7 and TRBJ2-5, with D unresolved. This CDR3 spans 17 amino acids. Germline V gives CDR1 SSHAT, CDR2 FNYEAQ (reference sequence). V dropped 1 base and J dropped 4 bases, with 19 bases sitting between them. This CDR3 reads CASSLGVRTALGETQYF. The CDR3, as DNA: TGTGCCAGCAGCTTAGGTGTGAGGACGGCCCTAGGAGAGACCCAGTACTTC.

The rearrangement uses TRBV4-3 and TRBJ1-4, with 10 bases fitting TRBD1. The CDR3 covers 15 residues. Per germline, CDR1 LGHNA and CDR2 YSLEER. Losses at the gene ends were 2 bases for V and 6 bases for J; bases not matched to a gene: 3. The CDR3 nucleotides are TGCGCCAGCAGCCAACTGGACAGGGGGGATGAAAAACTGTTTTTT. Translating it yields CASSQLDRGDEKLFF.

This chain links TRBV25-1 with TRBJ1-6, with no clear D. Germline assignment: CDR1 MGHDK and CDR2 SYGVNS. V gave up 4 bases and J gave up 8 bases, with 9 bases separating them. The CDR3 loop spans 13 amino acids. CDR3 sequence: CASSGGPHSPLHF. CDR3 nucleotide sequence: TGTGCCAGCAGTGGCGGCCCCCATTCACCCCTCCACTTT. The complete variable domain, with remaining parts taken from reference TRBV25-1 and TRBJ1-6, reads EADIYQTPRYLVIGTGKKITLECSQTMGHDKMYWYQQDPGMELHLIHYSYGVNSTEKGDLSSESTVSRIRTEHFPLTLESARPSHTSQYLCASSGGPHSPLHFGNGTRLTVT.

This clone is a singleton in its sample. The chain couples TRBV6-5 to TRBJ2-7, with 7 bases aligning to TRBD2. This CDR3 has 14 amino acids. Trimming at V came to 6 bases and at J to 4 bases, leaving 9 bases not matched to a gene. CDR1 MNHEY and CDR2 SVGAGI come from the germline V gene. This CDR3 is CASSSGGVKYEQYF. CDR3 DNA sequence: TGTGCCAGCAGCTCGGGGGGTGTGAAATACGAGCAGTACTTC.

The V and J genes are TRBV9 and TRBJ2-4; D is possibly TRBD1 (11 bases). Trimming shortened V by 3 bases and J by 6 bases, and 22 bases separated the two germline ends. Germline V gene lookup returns CDR1 SGDLS and CDR2 YYNGEE. The CDR3 covers 17 residues. CDR3 DNA sequence: TGTGCCAGCAGCGCGGGACAGGGGGGACTAGCGTTAAACATTCAGTACTTC. It translates to CASSAGQGGLALNIQYF.

This chain connects TRBV27 to TRBJ2-1, with D perhaps matching TRBD2 (5 bases). From germline, CDR1 is MNHEY and CDR2 SMNVEV (reference sequence). Trimming stripped 4 bases from V and 6 bases from J, with 19 bases between. This CDR3 has 16 residues. For the CDR3, the DNA is TGTGCCAGCAGTTCCTCGGTATTGCGAGGGTTCAATGAGCAGTTCTTC. It yields the protein CASSSSVLRGFNEQFF.

CDR3 coding DNA: TGCGCCAGCAGCCTCAGACTAGCGGGAGGGAGCTACAATGAGCAGTTCTTC. Translating gives CASSLRLAGGSYNEQFF. The chain couples TRBV4-3 to TRBJ2-1; 14 bases fit TRBD2. CDR1 and CDR2 (germline): LGHNA, YSLEER. This CDR3 has 17 amino acids. The V segment lost 4 bases and the J segment 3 bases; nucleotides outside the gene matches: 5.

J is TRBJ2-2 and V is TRBV9; D may be TRBD1 (6 bases). Germline V CDR1 and CDR2: SGDLS, YYNGEE. This CDR3 contains 15 residues. V was clipped by 4 bases and J by 5 bases, with 15 bases between them. CDR3 sequence: CASSSGLGATGELFF. In DNA, the CDR3 is TGTGCCAGCAGCTCAGGACTGGGGGCTACCGGGGAGCTGTTTTTT.

The J gene is TRBJ1-2, the V gene TRBV4-1; TRBD1 agrees at 8 bases. This CDR3 comprises 13 residues. The germline CDR1 and CDR2 sequences are MGHRA and YSYEKL. Trimming at V came to 5 bases and at J to 6 bases, leaving 5 bases not matched to a gene. This CDR3 is CASSGQGGHGYTF. CDR3 in DNA: TGCGCCAGCAGCGGACAGGGAGGCCATGGCTACACCTTC.

Comment on this clone: Other DNA variants within this sample encode the same CDR3. The chain has TRBV27 and TRBJ2-7; 11 nucleotides agree with TRBD1. Germline CDR1 is MNHEY and CDR2 is SMNVEV (reference sequence). V was pared by 5 bases and J by 2 bases, with 5 bases of the junction left unmatched. The CDR3 runs 15 residues. The DNA of the CDR3 is TGTGCCAGCAGTCCTCGGACAGGGGGCACCTACGAGCAGTACTTC. As protein: CASSPRTGGTYEQYF.

The rearrangement links TRBV7-2 to TRBJ2-7, with D perhaps TRBD1 (6 bases). With 1 base removed from V and 1 base from J, the gap between germline ends came to 11 bases. Germline CDR1 and CDR2: SGHTA and FQGNSA. This CDR3 is 15 amino acids long. CDR3 DNA sequence: TGTGCCAGCAGCTTAGTTCAGGGGAAGTCCTACGAGCAGTACTTC. Translation gives CASSLVQGKSYEQYF. The variable domain in full, completed from reference TRBV7-2 and TRBJ2-7, reads GAGVSQSPSNKVTEKGKDVELRCDPISGHTALYWYRQSLGQGLEFLIYFQGNSAPDKSGLPSDRFSAERTGGSVSTLTIQRTQQEDSAVYLCASSLVQGKSYEQYFGPGTRLTVT.

The chain has TRBV27 and TRBJ2-1, with 8 bases identical to TRBD2. The CDR3 sequence is 14 residues long. With 7 bases clipped from V and 4 bases from J, the junction kept 6 bases outside the gene matches. In germline, CDR1 is MNHEY, CDR2 SMNVEV (reference sequence). CDR3 sequence (DNA): TGTGCCAGCAACTTAGCGGGACTTTACAATGAGCAGTTCTTC. It yields the protein CASNLAGLYNEQFF.

Regarding this clone: The sample holds other DNA sequences that translate to the same CDR3. V usage is TRBV27 and J usage is TRBJ1-5, with 7 bases aligning to TRBD1. This CDR3 has 13 amino acids. Per the germline V gene, CDR1 is MNHEY and CDR2 is SMNVEV (reference sequence). V lost 6 bases, J lost 4 bases, and 3 bases stayed unmatched. As DNA, the CDR3 is TGTGCCAGCAGACCACAGGGGAATCAGCCCCAGCATTTT. It yields the protein CASRPQGNQPQHF.

The chain carries TRBV5-4 and TRBJ2-7, with D perhaps TRBD1 or TRBD2 (6 bases each). V was clipped by 0 bases and J by 2 bases, with 12 bases between them. Germline values: CDR1 SGHNT, CDR2 YYREEE (reference sequence). The CDR3 runs 15 residues. The CDR3 DNA sequence: TGTGCCAGCAGCTTGGATAGGGGGGTGACCTACGAGCAGTACTTC. Protein: CASSLDRGVTYEQYF.

With respect to this clone: The identical CDR3 is also encoded by other nucleotide sequences in the sample. The chain carries TRBV9 and TRBJ2-7; D uncertain. In germline, CDR1 is SGDLS, CDR2 YYNGEE. V lost 4 bases and J 1 base, leaving 9 bases between the germline ends. This CDR3 contains 13 residues. The CDR3 DNA reads as TGTGCCAGCAGCCCGGGTGCGTCCTACGAGCAGTACTTC. Protein: CASSPGASYEQYF. Complete variable domain (other parts from reference TRBV9 and TRBJ2-7): DSGVTQTPKHLITATGQRVTLRCSPRSGDLSVYWYQQSLDQGLQFLIQYYNGEERAKGNILERFSAQQFPDLHSELNLSSLELGDSALYFCASSPGASYEQYFGPGTRLTVT.

V and J are TRBV19 and TRBJ2-7; D perhaps matches TRBD1 (6 bases). In germline, CDR1 is LNHDA, CDR2 SQIVND (reference sequence). This CDR3 comprises 12 residues. Trimming cost V 4 bases and J 5 bases, with 9 bases left between them. This CDR3 is CASSSTGHEQYF. The CDR3 nucleotides are TGTGCCAGTAGTAGTACAGGGCACGAGCAGTACTTC. Full variable domain (outside the CDR3, taken from reference TRBV19 and TRBJ2-7): DGGITQSPKYLFRKEGQNVTLSCEQNLNHDAMYWYRQDPGQGLRLIYYSQIVNDFQKGDIAEGYSVSREKKESFPLTVTSAQKNPTAFYLCASSSTGHEQYFGPGTRLTVT.

The DNA for the CDR3 is TGCGCCAGCAGCCAAGATGCGTTAAGACTAGCGGGAGATGTGTACTTC. It translates to CASSQDALRLAGDVYF. The chain links TRBV4-3 to TRBJ2-5, with 12 bases fitting TRBD2. The CDR3 runs to 16 residues. Germline CDR1 and CDR2: LGHNA and YSLEER. Unmatched junction bases numbered 12, after V lost 0 bases and J lost 13 bases.